One sample yielded the 32 T cell receptor beta chains listed below, sequenced in a study of CD8 T cells in ankylosing spondylitis. TCRdb re-called the 5' RACE reads through MiXCR, storing one row per CDR3 protein. The table records about 540,000 distinct CDR3 sequences, 12% of them present only once. Study-level findings and limits: Made up of eight highly homologous variants, a TCR beta motif appeared characteristic of ankylosing spondylitis blood.

These receptors' antigens are unknown. The sample comprised blood, either unsorted or a sorted T cell fraction (not recorded which). These receptors all stem from a male donor with ankylosing spondylitis.

V is TRBV7-8 and J is TRBJ2-3; no reliable D call. The CDR3 is 15 amino acids. Trimming left V 1 base short and J 9 bases short, with 17 bases between. The germline CDR1 and CDR2 sequences are SGHVS and FQNEAQ. This CDR3 reads CASSLVVRLSGTQYF. CDR3 nucleotide sequence: TGTGCCAGCAGCTTAGTCGTGAGGCTCTCTGGGACGCAGTATTTT.

This clonotype was observed at least ten times. The rearrangement joins TRBV29-1 to TRBJ2-3, with 10 nucleotides matching TRBD2. This CDR3 spans 15 amino acids. J lost 6 bases, V lost 4 bases, and 10 bases had no gene match. Germline CDR1 reads SQVTM; CDR2 reads ANQGSEA. CDR3 DNA sequence: TGCAGCGTTGCAGGGGTGGCTAGCGGGAGTGATACGCAGTATTTT. It encodes CSVAGVASGSDTQYF.

This clonotype occurred a few times. J is TRBJ1-4 and V is TRBV6-1; 7 bases are shared with TRBD1. The CDR3 is made up of 13 amino acids. V lost 7 bases to trimming and J lost 13 bases; unmatched junction nucleotides: 12. Per germline, CDR1 MNHNS and CDR2 SASEGT. CDR3 bases: TGTGCCAGCATCGACAGGGCTACTATTGGACTGTTTTTT. Its protein product is CASIDRATIGLFF.

J is TRBJ1-1 and V is TRBV30; D unclear. The CDR3 loop spans 11 amino acids. V was shortened by 3 bases and J by 4 bases, with 6 bases between the two germline ends. Per germline, CDR1 GTSNPN and CDR2 SVGIG (reference sequence). The CDR3 here is CAWRNPTEAFF. In nucleotides, the CDR3 is TGTGCCTGGAGGAACCCCACTGAAGCTTTCTTT.

The chain links TRBV30 to TRBJ1-2; D uncertain. This CDR3 spans 14 amino acids. V gave up 0 bases and J gave up 2 bases, with 10 bases separating them. Germline V CDR1 and CDR2: GTSNPN, SVGIG (reference sequence). CDR3 nucleotide sequence: TGTGCCTGGAGTGTACTAGGGAAAAACTATGGCTACACCTTC. Translation gives CAWSVLGKNYGYTF.

The gene calls are TRBV6-5 and TRBJ2-2; TRBD2 agrees at 10 bases. The CDR3 spans 18 residues. Germline CDR1 reads MNHEY; CDR2 reads SVGAGI. Unmatched junction bases numbered 6, after V lost 0 bases and J lost 2 bases. CDR3 region: CASSYSWLAGANTGELFF. CDR3 coding DNA: TGTGCCAGCAGTTACTCGTGGCTAGCGGGAGCTAACACCGGGGAGCTGTTTTTT.

This clonotype was seen a few times. The J gene is TRBJ2-1, the V gene TRBV20-1, with D hard to call. V lost 6 bases and J 6 bases, leaving 15 bases between the germline ends. Germline V gene data show CDR1 as DFQATT and CDR2 as SNEGSKA (reference sequence). The CDR3 extends over 13 amino acids. This CDR3 reads CSARKTAPNEQFF. Written as DNA, the CDR3 is TGCAGTGCCAGAAAGACTGCCCCCAATGAGCAGTTCTTC.

CDR3 in amino acids: CASSSGGVNTEAFF. CDR3 nucleotides: TGTGCCAGCAGCTCTGGGGGGGTTAACACTGAAGCTTTCTTT. The rearrangement uses TRBV11-3 and TRBJ1-1; TRBD1 might be the D (5 bases). CDR1 and CDR2 (germline): SGHNT, YENEEA. V shed 4 bases and J shed 2 bases, with 11 bases lying between them. This CDR3 spans 14 amino acids.

This clonotype was seen only a few times. The chain employs TRBV27 and TRBJ2-3; D may match TRBD1 or TRBD2 (5 bases each). CDR3 length: 17 residues. CDR1 and CDR2 from the germline V gene are MNHEY and SMNVEV (reference sequence). The V end lost 4 bases, the J end lost 2 bases, and 19 bases lay between the germline ends. CDR3 region: CASSSSTGTAHTDTQYF. DNA of the CDR3: TGTGCCAGCAGTTCCTCAACCGGGACCGCGCACACAGATACGCAGTATTTT.

This clonotype was observed a few times. The CDR3 loop is CASSHVMDRGKWTEAFF. The CDR3 region has the DNA TGTGCCAGCAGCCACGTTATGGACAGGGGAAAATGGACTGAAGCTTTCTTT. The chain has TRBV4-2 and TRBJ1-1, with 9 nucleotides matching TRBD1. The CDR3 is 17 amino acids. CDR1 and CDR2 from the germline V gene are LGHNA and YNFKEQ. V lost 3 bases, J lost 5 bases, and 13 bases stayed unmatched.

The rearrangement joins TRBV6-1 to TRBJ2-3, with TRBD2 matching over 13 bases. Trimming removed 7 bases from V and 1 base from J; junction bases left unmatched: 2. The CDR3 covers 15 residues. CDR1 is MNHNS and CDR2 is SASEGT in the germline V gene. CDR3 in amino acids: CASIGLAGGTDTQYF. CDR3 nucleotide sequence: TGTGCCAGCATTGGACTAGCGGGGGGCACAGATACGCAGTATTTT.

The chain uses TRBV7-2 and TRBJ1-1; D is uncertain. This CDR3 spans 11 amino acids. V was pared by 1 base and J by 11 bases, with 8 bases between. Germline CDR1 SGHTA, CDR2 FQGNSA. DNA of the CDR3: TGTGCCAGCAGCTTAGAGGTTTACGCTTTCTTT. Its protein is CASSLEVYAFF.

This chain joins TRBV5-4 and TRBJ2-2; D call uncertain. CDR1 and CDR2 from the germline V gene are SGHNT and YYREEE (reference sequence). This CDR3 is built from 13 residues. The V gene lost 0 bases and the J gene lost 5 bases, with 5 bases spanning the gap. The CDR3 region has the DNA TGTGCCAGCAGCTTGGACCATACCGGGGAGCTGTTTTTT. Amino acid sequence: CASSLDHTGELFF.

The chain is built from TRBV3-1 and TRBJ1-1; D is perhaps TRBD1 (6 bases). This CDR3 is built from 15 residues. Germline V gene lookup returns CDR1 LGHDT and CDR2 YNNKEL (reference sequence). V was trimmed by 2 bases and J by 11 bases, leaving 21 bases between them. The CDR3 DNA follows: TGTGCCAGCAGCCAAAGTGACAGGTTCAGACTGGGGGCTTTCTTT. This codes for CASSQSDRFRLGAFF.

The CDR3 sequence: CASSLSGQGAIGELFF. The CDR3 bases are TGTGCCAGCAGCCTTTCGGGACAGGGGGCGATCGGGGAGCTGTTTTTT. The chain has TRBV7-9 and TRBJ2-2, with TRBD1 matching 12 bases. This CDR3 region has 16 residues. From germline, CDR1 is SEHNR and CDR2 FQNEAQ (reference sequence). Germline trimming cut 5 bases from V and 7 bases from J; bases unmatched to any gene: 8.

At least ten counts were recorded for this clonotype. This rearrangement joins TRBV5-1 to TRBJ2-2, with a possible D match to TRBD2 (5 bases). CDR3 length: 13 amino acids. The V gene's germline CDR1 is SGHRS and CDR2 YFSETQ. V was clipped by 1 base and J by 6 bases, with 7 bases between them. The DNA of the CDR3 is TGCGCCAGCAGCTTGCTAGCTCCCGGGGAGCTGTTTTTT. Protein product: CASSLLAPGELFF.

This clonotype has only a few counts. V gene TRBV27 combines with J gene TRBJ2-7; D not certain. The germline gives CDR1 MNHEY, CDR2 SMNVEV (reference sequence). The CDR3 consists of 13 residues. With 2 bases removed from V and 3 bases from J, the gap between germline ends came to 8 bases. This chain's CDR3 is CASSLRAYYEQYV. The CDR3 nucleotides read TGTGCCAGCAGTTTAAGAGCATACTACGAGCAGTACGTC.

This clonotype came up a few times. This sequence joins TRBV25-1 and TRBJ2-3; 8 bases agree with TRBD2. V shed 6 bases and J 3 bases; nucleotides not matched to a gene: 5. Germline values: CDR1 MGHDK, CDR2 SYGVNS. CDR3 length: 14 residues. The CDR3 nucleotides read TGTGCCAGCAGGTGGGGCGGGAGGACAGATACGCAGTATTTT. Encoded protein: CASRWGGRTDTQYF.

The J gene is TRBJ2-3, the V gene TRBV5-1; tentative D call: TRBD2 (6 bases). Germline CDR1 is SGHRS and CDR2 is YFSETQ. V was pared by 4 bases and J by 2 bases, with 11 bases between. There are 14 residues in the CDR3. In DNA, the CDR3 is TGCGCCAGCAGCGGGGGACTGGACACAGATACGCAGTATTTT. This gives the protein CASSGGLDTDTQYF.

Many counts were recorded for this clonotype. The rearrangement links TRBV11-1 to TRBJ2-1, with 9 bases that match TRBD2. This CDR3 is built from 19 residues. Germline V gene sequence: CDR1 SGHAT, CDR2 FQDESV (reference sequence). Trimming cost V 5 bases and J 2 bases; bases outside gene matches: 16. The CDR3 DNA sequence: TGTGCCAGCAGCCTTAGGATCGGACTAGCGCCTACCACCTACAATGAGCAGTTCTTC. It yields the protein CASSLRIGLAPTTYNEQFF. Using reference TRBV11-1 and TRBJ2-1 for the parts outside the CDR3, the full variable domain is EAEVAQSPRYKITEKSQAVAFWCDPISGHATLYWYRQILGQGPELLVQFQDESVVDDSQLPKDRFSAERLKGVDSTLKIQPAELGDSAMYLCASSLRIGLAPTTYNEQFFGPGTRLTVL.

This chain joins TRBV5-1 and TRBJ1-4, with D perhaps matching TRBD1 (5 bases). Trimming took off 5 bases at V and 4 bases at J, with 12 bases between the two ends. Germline lookup yields CDR1 SGHRS and CDR2 YFSETQ. This CDR3 region has 14 residues. As DNA, the CDR3 is TGCGCCAGCAGATCCGGGACTGGTAATGAAAAACTGTTTTTT. This codes for CASRSGTGNEKLFF.

The chain is built from TRBV7-2 and TRBJ2-1; unclear D gene. Germline V gives CDR1 SGHTA, CDR2 FQGNSA. The CDR3 is made up of 14 amino acids. V shed 5 bases and J shed 5 bases, with 13 bases lying between them. Here the CDR3 reads CASSPFRNHNEQFF. DNA for the CDR3: TGTGCCAGCAGCCCCTTTCGGAACCACAATGAGCAGTTCTTC.

The chain links TRBV11-3 to TRBJ2-7; 7 positions agree with TRBD1. CDR1 and CDR2 from the germline V gene are SGHNT and YENEEA. The V and J ends lost 6 bases and 6 bases, in that order; junction bases with no gene match: 8. This CDR3 is built from 13 residues. The DNA for the CDR3 is TGTGCCAGCAGTACAACAGGGGATCCCGAGCAGTACGTC. Encoded protein: CASSTTGDPEQYV.

This clonotype occurred a few times. V is TRBV5-1 and J is TRBJ2-1; D may be TRBD1 or TRBD2 (5 bases each). The germline gives CDR1 SGHRS, CDR2 YFSETQ. V was cut by 3 bases and J by 0 bases, with 13 bases left in between. The CDR3 has 16 residues. CDR3 coding DNA: TGCGCCAGCAGCTGGGGGAGCGGAAGCTCCTACAATGAGCAGTTCTTC. Protein: CASSWGSGSSYNEQFF. Supplemented by reference TRBV5-1 and TRBJ2-1, the full variable domain reads KAGVTQTPRYLIKTRGQQVTLSCSPISGHRSVSWYQQTPGQGLQFLFEYFSETQRNKGNFPGRFSGRQFSNSRSEMNVSTLELGDSALYLCASSWGSGSSYNEQFFGPGTRLTVL.

This clonotype was recorded a few times. This chain joins TRBV6-2 or TRBV6-3 and TRBJ2-3; 9 bases map to TRBD1. The V and J ends lost 4 bases and 4 bases, in that order; junction bases with no gene match: 9. Germline lookup yields CDR1 MNHEY and CDR2 SVGEGT. CDR3 length equals 16 residues. This CDR3 reads CASSSTGTGKPDTQYF. CDR3 nucleotides: TGTGCCAGCAGTTCTACCGGGACAGGGAAGCCAGATACGCAGTATTTT.

This clonotype was seen at least ten times. The chain is built from TRBV29-1 and TRBJ1-2; possible D gene TRBD1, 6 bases. This CDR3 contains 11 residues. Germline V gene data show CDR1 as SQVTM and CDR2 as ANQGSEA. The CDR3 bases are TGCAGTTCCAGGGGCAACTATGGCTACACCTTC. Translation gives CSSRGNYGYTF.

This clonotype was detected only a few times. The chain is built from TRBV5-5 and TRBJ1-1, with a weak D call TRBD1 (6 bases). The V end lost 4 bases, the J end lost 1 base, and 17 bases lay between the germline ends. This CDR3 is 16 amino acids long. The germline gives CDR1 SGHKS, CDR2 YYEKEE (reference sequence). The CDR3 DNA reads TGTGCCAGCAGCCCCCAAGAGGGACAAACGAACACTGAAGCTTTCTTT. Its protein is CASSPQEGQTNTEAFF.

This clonotype showed up many times. V and J are TRBV18 and TRBJ2-3; 9 bases are shared with TRBD1. The junction had 12 bases not matched to a gene; V was cut back by 3 bases and J by 2 bases. This CDR3 has 18 residues. The germline gives CDR1 KGHSH, CDR2 LQKENI. CDR3 in amino acids: CASSPIPQGAIPTDTQYF. CDR3 DNA sequence: TGTGCCAGCTCACCGATCCCACAGGGGGCCATACCCACAGATACGCAGTATTTT.

The CDR3 spells CSVTGQGSEAFF. The CDR3 DNA sequence: TGCAGCGTAACGGGACAGGGCTCTGAAGCTTTCTTT. This chain joins TRBV29-1 and TRBJ1-1; TRBD1 aligns across 9 bases. V lost 6 bases, J lost 6 bases, and 5 bases stayed unmatched. CDR3 length equals 12 residues. The V gene's germline CDR1 is SQVTM and CDR2 ANQGSEA.

In this sample, this clonotype turned up a few times. The V call is TRBV5-1, the J call TRBJ1-2, with TRBD1 as a possible D gene (5 bases). Germline V gene lookup returns CDR1 SGHRS and CDR2 YFSETQ. The CDR3 totals 15 residues. Trimming took 4 bases from V and 3 from J, leaving 16 bases between them. CDR3 nucleotides: TGCGCCAGCAGCCCCCGGGACGGAGAATACTATGGCTACACCTTC. Its protein product is CASSPRDGEYYGYTF.

The J gene is TRBJ2-1, the V gene TRBV29-1; possibly TRBD2 for D (6 bases). CDR1 is SQVTM and CDR2 is ANQGSEA in the germline V gene. Trimming left V 4 bases short and J 3 bases short, with 13 bases between. This CDR3 is built from 14 residues. The CDR3 region has the DNA TGCAGCGTTGTCCGAGGGAGGAGCTACAATGAGCAGTTCTTC. Translating it yields CSVVRGRSYNEQFF.

V usage is TRBV20-1 and J usage is TRBJ2-3, with a possible D match to TRBD2 (6 bases). The germline CDR1 and CDR2 sequences are DFQATT and SNEGSKA (reference sequence). The CDR3 contains 14 residues. V lost 1 base and J 0 bases, leaving 8 bases between the germline ends. Here the CDR3 reads CSARAGVSTDTQYF. DNA of the CDR3: TGCAGTGCTAGAGCGGGGGTTAGCACAGATACGCAGTATTTT.